This TCR beta chain was identified during a study of CD8+CD57+ T cells in acquired aplastic anemia. CDR1 is SGHTA and CDR2 is FQGNSA in the germline V gene. Deletions cut 1 base from V and 11 bases from J, with 17 bases between. The CDR3 spans 15 residues. Using genomic DNA as the template, TCR beta VDJ and CDR3 profiling was carried out. TCRdb passed the reads through MiXCR, listing each CDR3 protein once. Counted here are approximately 250,000 distinct CDR3 sequences, about 80% occurring once; the ten biggest clones make up approximately 40%. Findings and limits, study-wide: Controls did not differ significantly from patients in CD8+ Simpson's diversity.

Patients sequenced had flow cytometry evidence of CD8+CD57+ cell expansion. This clonotype has only a few counts. Antigen: not known. V and J are TRBV7-2 and TRBJ1-4; possibly TRBD1 for D (5 bases). This clonotype originated in a human donor with aplastic anemia. Sequencing was carried out using sorted CD4+, CD8+, or CD8+CD57+ T cells (not recorded which) from PBMCs. CDR3 sequence (DNA): TGTGCCAGCAGCTTAGACGTTGGGGGAATAGGGAAACTGTTTTTT. Amino acids: CASSLDVGGIGKLFF.